The 24 T cell receptor beta chains in this list originate from one sample, sequenced in a study of human T cells and chemical hapten exposure. Time point indicated: patch test 3, about 24 weeks after DPC sensitization. As to treatment: therapeutic diphenylcyclopropenone sensitization with weekly scalp DPC. TCRdb re-derived calls from the RACE reads in MiXCR, one entry per CDR3 protein. This table holds just over 70,000 distinct CDR3 sequences, 11% found once. The specimen comprised whole blood, sampled in connection with sensitization to the hapten diphenylcyclopropenone (DPC). The receptor set was obtained from a woman aged 50 to 60 with alopecia areata. Some clones in this sample may be carry-over from other donors' samples.

The V gene is TRBV6-2 or TRBV6-3, the J gene TRBJ2-5, with 10 positions matching TRBD2. The CDR3 contains 17 residues. V shed 7 bases and J 3 bases; nucleotides not matched to a gene: 14. The V gene's germline CDR1 is MNHEY and CDR2 SVGEGT. The DNA of the CDR3 is TGTGCCAGCACCTACGGACGACTAGCGGGTCTTAAAGAGACCCAGTACTTC. Its translation: CASTYGRLAGLKETQYF.

This clonotype showed up many times. This sequence joins TRBV18 and TRBJ2-2, with D hard to call. This CDR3 spans 14 amino acids. V was clipped by 2 bases and J by 8 bases, with 12 bases between them. Germline assignment: CDR1 KGHSH and CDR2 LQKENI. The CDR3 sequence is CASSPTRLEGELFF. The CDR3 nucleotides read TGTGCCAGCTCACCAACTCGGCTAGAAGGGGAGCTGTTTTTT.

This clonotype was observed once. V usage is TRBV28 and J usage is TRBJ1-1; a possible D gene is TRBD1 (6 bases). This CDR3 region has 12 residues. CDR1 MDHEN and CDR2 SYDVKM come from the germline V gene. V lost 4 bases to trimming and J lost 8 bases, with 11 bases between them. For the CDR3, the DNA is TGTGCCAGCAGTTCCTACAGGGACGAAGCTTTCTTT. Its translation: CASSSYRDEAFF.

This chain joins TRBV12-3 or TRBV12-4 and TRBJ2-7; the D gene is possibly TRBD1 (6 bases). The CDR3 has 14 amino acids. The V gene lost 3 bases and the J gene lost 3 bases, with 12 bases spanning the gap. The DNA of the CDR3 is TGTGCCAGCAGTTTGGCAGGGGAGCACTACGAGCAGTACTTC. As protein: CASSLAGEHYEQYF.

This clonotype was detected ten times or more. The chain recombines TRBV20-1 with TRBJ2-2; the match to TRBD2 covers 8 bases. The J segment lost 4 bases and the V segment lost 3 bases, leaving 4 bases of the junction unmatched. The V gene's germline CDR1 is DFQATT and CDR2 SNEGSKA (reference sequence). The CDR3 has 14 residues. The CDR3 DNA follows: TGCAGTGCTAGTAGCCTAGCGGGCACCGGGGAGCTGTTTTTT. Protein: CSASSLAGTGELFF.

The chain links TRBV28 to TRBJ1-5; the D is unclear. In germline, CDR1 is MDHEN, CDR2 SYDVKM. The V end was cut by 6 bases, the J end by 7 bases, with 10 bases between. The CDR3 loop spans 12 amino acids. Written as DNA, the CDR3 is TGTGCCAGCAGGGTGTTCGCGCAGCCCCAGCATTTT. This translates into CASRVFAQPQHF.

At least ten counts were recorded for this clonotype. The gene calls are TRBV7-9 and TRBJ2-7, with D tentatively TRBD2 (5 bases). CDR1 and CDR2 from the germline V gene are SEHNR and FQNEAQ (reference sequence). Trimming stripped 2 bases from V and 7 bases from J, with 9 bases between. The CDR3 has 12 amino acids. The chain's CDR3 is CASSLSTGEQYF. DNA of the CDR3: TGTGCCAGCAGCTTATCCACGGGGGAGCAGTACTTC.

This clonotype was seen only a few times. V gene TRBV7-6 combines with J gene TRBJ2-2; no firm D call. This CDR3 region has 14 residues. Germline lookup yields CDR1 SGHVS and CDR2 FNYEAQ. The V end was cut by 1 base, the J end by 6 bases, with 9 bases between. The CDR3 nucleotides are TGTGCCAGCAGCTTAGGGGCCCGAGCCGGGGAGCTGTTTTTT. As protein: CASSLGARAGELFF.

This clonotype came up a few times. V and J are TRBV5-1 and TRBJ2-2; 12 bases align to TRBD2. This CDR3 spans 19 amino acids. The germline CDR1 and CDR2 sequences are SGHRS and YFSETQ. The ends lost 4 bases at V and 4 bases at J; junction bases unmatched: 14. CDR3 nucleotide sequence: TGCGCCAGCAGCCTTGTGCCTAGCGGGAGGGGAGTATTCACCGGGGAGCTGTTTTTT. This codes for CASSLVPSGRGVFTGELFF.

This clonotype has at least ten counts. This chain uses TRBV5-4 with TRBJ2-3; tentatively, D is TRBD1 or TRBD2 (6 bases each). The CDR3 is 14 amino acids. The V gene lost 0 bases and the J gene lost 5 bases, with 10 bases spanning the gap. The germline CDR1 and CDR2 sequences are SGHNT and YYREEE (reference sequence). The CDR3 loop reads CASSLAGAGDTQYF. The CDR3 DNA follows: TGTGCCAGCAGCTTGGCGGGGGCCGGAGATACGCAGTATTTT.

The chain employs TRBV20-1 and TRBJ1-4; possible D gene TRBD1, 5 bases. Trimming stripped 6 bases from V and 0 bases from J, with 11 bases between. The CDR3 is 14 amino acids. Germline CDR1 is DFQATT and CDR2 is SNEGSKA (reference sequence). The CDR3 region is CSAARGPTNEKLFF. CDR3 nucleotides: TGCAGTGCCGCAAGGGGTCCAACTAATGAAAAACTGTTTTTT.

There are a few counts of this clonotype. The chain is built from TRBV7-7 and TRBJ2-7; 9 bases map to TRBD1. The length of the CDR3 is 14 residues. CDR1 SSHAT and CDR2 FNYEAQ come from the germline V gene (reference sequence). V was clipped by 5 bases and J by 6 bases; unmatched bases: 8. The chain's CDR3 is CASSRGQGQGEQYF. The DNA of the CDR3 is TGTGCCAGCAGCCGTGGACAGGGACAGGGCGAGCAGTACTTC.

Comment on this clonotype: A much larger clone lies a single base off, so this may be a read error. The chain recombines TRBV20-1 with TRBJ1-2; the D is unclear. V lost 7 bases and J lost 7, with 16 bases in between. The CDR3 totals 12 residues. The germline CDR1 and CDR2 sequences are DFQATT and SNEGSKA (reference sequence). The CDR3 spells CSVPVSQSGYTF. CDR3 bases: TGCAGTGTTCCCGTCTCGCAAAGTGGCTACACCTTC.

This chain links TRBV10-1 with TRBJ2-2, with D hard to call. Per the germline V gene, CDR1 is WNHNN and CDR2 is SYGVQD (reference sequence). The ends were cut back, 8 bases at V and 5 bases at J, with 12 bases in the middle. The CDR3 covers 13 residues. DNA of the CDR3: TGCGCCAGCGGGGAAGACGGGACCGGGGAGCTGTTTTTT. Its translation is CASGEDGTGELFF.

This clonotype was seen a few times. V gene TRBV7-6 combines with J gene TRBJ2-5; tentative D call: TRBD2 (6 bases). The CDR3 consists of 14 residues. Germline lookup yields CDR1 SGHVS and CDR2 FNYEAQ. Trimming pared 0 bases from V and 4 bases from J, leaving 9 bases between. The CDR3 loop reads CASSLAASVETQYF. In DNA form, the CDR3 reads TGTGCCAGCAGCTTAGCGGCTAGCGTAGAGACCCAGTACTTC.

Only a few counts were recorded for this clonotype. CDR3 region: CASSAMTDNVLTF. In DNA, the CDR3 is TGTGCCAGCAGTGCCATGACGGACAATGTCCTGACTTTC. V usage is TRBV6-6 and J usage is TRBJ2-6, with D possibly TRBD1 on 5 matching bases. Germline CDR1 and CDR2: MNHNY and SVGAGI (reference sequence). The V and J ends lost 5 bases and 13 bases respectively, with 15 bases between them. This CDR3 is 13 amino acids long.

The genes are TRBV4-3 and TRBJ1-4; TRBD1 matches 7 bases. V lost 3 bases and J lost 1; bases outside the gene matches: 5. The CDR3 is 16 residues long. Germline V gene data show CDR1 as LGHNA and CDR2 as YSLEER. CDR3 residues: CASSQTGRETNEKLFF. CDR3 nucleotide sequence: TGCGCCAGCAGCCAGACAGGGCGGGAAACTAATGAAAAACTGTTTTTT.

This clonotype was picked up many times. This rearrangement joins TRBV2 to TRBJ2-5; D is tentatively TRBD1 or TRBD2 (5 bases each). This CDR3 is 15 amino acids long. V dropped 6 bases and J dropped 3 bases, with 17 bases sitting between them. CDR1 SNHLY and CDR2 FYNNEI come from the germline V gene. CDR3 amino acids: CASSSEGQRKETQYF. CDR3 nucleotides: TGTGCCAGCAGCTCAGAGGGGCAGAGAAAAGAGACCCAGTACTTC.

This clonotype was seen ten or more times. The CDR3: CATSRDAPRNGKPYEQYF. The CDR3 DNA reads TGTGCCACCAGCAGAGATGCCCCGAGGAACGGCAAGCCCTACGAGCAGTACTTC. This sequence joins TRBV15 and TRBJ2-7; D gene ambiguous. Trimming shortened V by 0 bases and J by 2 bases, and 20 bases separated the two germline ends. The CDR3 loop spans 18 amino acids. Germline V lookup: CDR1 LNHNV, CDR2 YYDKDF (reference sequence). Full variable domain (missing parts from reference TRBV15 and TRBJ2-7): DAMVIQNPRYQVTQFGKPVTLSCSQTLNHNVMYWYQQKSSQAPKLLFHYYDKDFNNEADTPDNFQSRRPNTSFCFLDIRSPGLGDTAMYLCATSRDAPRNGKPYEQYFGPGTRLTVT.

This clonotype was recorded at least ten times. The rearrangement uses TRBV6-2 or TRBV6-3 and TRBJ2-6; D remains unclear. From germline, CDR1 is MNHEY and CDR2 SVGEGT. This CDR3 has 16 amino acids. V was pared by 10 bases and J by 0 bases, with 16 bases between. The CDR3 DNA reads as TGTGCCACCGCGCCCCAGGTTCACTCTGGGGCCAACGTCCTGACTTTC. This encodes CATAPQVHSGANVLTF.

This clonotype was seen ten or more times. The V call is TRBV20-1, the J call TRBJ1-6, with D unclear. V was shortened by 0 bases and J by 0 bases, with 9 bases between the two germline ends. The CDR3 is made up of 16 amino acids. The germline V gene has CDR1 DFQATT and CDR2 SNEGSKA (reference sequence). This CDR3 is CSARDWASSYNSPLHF. The CDR3 coding sequence is TGCAGTGCTAGAGATTGGGCCAGCTCCTATAATTCACCCCTCCACTTT.

This clonotype came up many times. The rearrangement links TRBV6-5 to TRBJ2-7; 8 bases are a match to TRBD1. The V and J ends lost 4 bases and 3 bases, in that order; junction bases with no gene match: 8. Germline CDR1 and CDR2: MNHEY and SVGAGI. The CDR3 runs to 15 residues. CDR3 sequence reads: CASSSRTGFNYEQYF. For the CDR3, the DNA is TGTGCCAGCAGTTCCCGGACAGGGTTCAACTACGAGCAGTACTTC.

This clonotype has a handful of counts. The chain carries TRBV7-8 and TRBJ1-3; D call uncertain. V lost 5 bases and J lost 2, with 7 bases in between. Looked up from germline, CDR1 is SGHVS and CDR2 is FQNEAQ. The CDR3 is 13 residues long. The CDR3 coding sequence is TGTGCCAGCAGCGCCCAAACTGGAAACACCATATATTTT. This sequence encodes CASSAQTGNTIYF.

This clonotype was found a few times. The chain joins TRBV14 to TRBJ1-1; no firm D call. CDR1 and CDR2 (germline): SGHDN, FVKESK. The V end was cut by 1 base, the J end by 3 bases, with 9 bases between. This CDR3 is 14 amino acids long. The CDR3 DNA reads TGTGCCAGCAGCCAAGGTCGGGGATACACTGAAGCTTTCTTT. It specifies CASSQGRGYTEAFF.